The subject of this entry is one T cell receptor (beta chain). One entry per CDR3 protein, without DNA, is what TCRdb gives after re-calling the 5' RACE reads. The data show about 400,000 distinct CDR3 sequences, and the top ten clones hold about 11%. The sample belongs to a study of T cells expressing NK-cell markers. Per the germline V gene, CDR1 is DFQATT and CDR2 is SNEGSKA (reference sequence). The CDR3 totals 15 residues. This sequence originates from a woman aged 45-65 years in good health. The specimen sequenced was blood T cells: a sorted CD56 or NKG2C T cell subset, CD4+ or CD8+ T cells, or bulk PBMC T cells (not recorded which). The chain combines TRBV20-1 with TRBJ2-3; TCRdb's assignment of TRBD2 cannot be checked, as there is no DNA. CDR3 amino acids: CSALSGAGRTDTQYF.